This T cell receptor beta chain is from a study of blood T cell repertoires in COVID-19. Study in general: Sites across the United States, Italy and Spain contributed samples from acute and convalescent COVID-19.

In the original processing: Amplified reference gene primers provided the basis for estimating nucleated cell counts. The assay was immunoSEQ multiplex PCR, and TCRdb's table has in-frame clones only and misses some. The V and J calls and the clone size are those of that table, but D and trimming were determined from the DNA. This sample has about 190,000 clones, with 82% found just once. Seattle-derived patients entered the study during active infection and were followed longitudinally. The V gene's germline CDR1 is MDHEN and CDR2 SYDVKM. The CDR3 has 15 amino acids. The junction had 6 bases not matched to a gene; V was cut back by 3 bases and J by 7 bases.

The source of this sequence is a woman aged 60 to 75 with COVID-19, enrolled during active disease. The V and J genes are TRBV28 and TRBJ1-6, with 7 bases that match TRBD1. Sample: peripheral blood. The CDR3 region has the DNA TGTGCCAGCAGTTTGTACTTCAGGGGGAATTCACCCCTCCACTTT. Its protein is CASSLYFRGNSPLHF.